The T cell receptor beta chain described here comes from a study of OX40 agonist ivuxolimab in advanced cancers. Across the whole study: Among those enrolled, mean age was about 63 years (range about 23 to 79) and about 79% were male. Study-wide results and caveats: At 0.1 to 3.0 mg/kg and by week 6, CD4+ and CD8+ T cells in the blood had expanded clonally.

J was trimmed by 4 bases and V by 8 bases; bases with no gene match: 5. The CDR3 has 13 amino acids. Germline values: CDR1 MNHNS, CDR2 SASEGT. TCRdb's copy holds only in-frame clones and misses some; the assay was immunoSEQ multiplex PCR. This table has under 85,000 clones, 88% appearing once. As regards this clone: Its matching antigen is unknown.

Sequencing used CD4+ or CD8+ T cells sorted from blood, obtained in a trial of the OX40 agonist ivuxolimab. This sequence joins TRBV6-1 and TRBJ1-5; 7 bases match TRBD1. The clonotype originates from an adult with an advanced solid tumor such as melanoma, head and neck, liver or kidney cancer. The CDR3 nucleotides read TGTGCCAGCTGGGACAGCGGTAATCAGCCCCAGCATTTT. Translated: CASWDSGNQPQHF.